This T cell receptor beta chain was profiled in a study of T cells after yellow fever vaccination. Overall study context: SMART-Seq v4 Ultra Low Input handled preparation of low-cell-number fractions. The study's findings and limits: FACS-sorted repertoires could harbor abundant contaminating bulk-population clonotypes. Re-detected after boosting: most primary clones, 96% of CD4 and 88% of CD8. Overall, a small share of clonotypes was seen in both CD4 and CD8 compartments.

V lost 0 bases and J 6 bases, leaving 11 bases between the germline ends. CDR1 and CDR2 (germline): LNHNV, YYDKDF (reference sequence). CDR3 size: 14 residues. TCRdb called the 5' RACE reads again in MiXCR, with one record for every CDR3 protein. The data show about 310,000 distinct CDR3 sequences, with less than 4.5% seen just once and around 22% held by the top ten. This clonotype was observed at least ten times. The antigen remains undetermined. The sequencing used PBMCs, collected on the day of the yellow fever booster vaccination. The sequence was obtained from a man between 18 and 29 years old who received the YFV17D yellow fever vaccine. This chain uses TRBV15 with TRBJ1-1, with a weak D call TRBD1 (6 bases). CDR3 DNA sequence: TGTGCCACCAGCAGAGAACGACAGGCCCCTGAAGCTTTCTTT. Translating gives CATSRERQAPEAFF.